The 5 T cell receptor beta chains below come from one sample, sequenced in a study of T-cell memory formation after mild COVID-19. TCRdb reanalysed the 5' RACE reads using MiXCR and keeps one entry per CDR3 protein. The sample lists roughly 190,000 distinct CDR3 sequences, 18% occurring once. Sequencing was done on a sample of PBMCs or a T cell subset sorted from them (not recorded which). Receptors originate from an adult woman who had mild COVID-19 (a few samples of this study predate the infection). Cell type and time point are not known.

This clonotype came up a few times. V and J are TRBV4-3 and TRBJ2-1; 12 bases align to TRBD2. The CDR3 extends over 14 amino acids. V trimming: 5 bases; J trimming: 9 bases; junction bases outside the gene matches: 5. Germline values: CDR1 LGHNA, CDR2 YSLEER. CDR3 in DNA: TGCGCCAGCAGCAAGACTAGCGGGAGTTCTGAGCAGTTCTTC. Protein: CASSKTSGSSEQFF.

The chain uses TRBV12-3 or TRBV12-4 and TRBJ2-5; 8 bases fit TRBD2. CDR3 size: 16 residues. V dropped 6 bases and J dropped 1; count of bases not matched to a gene: 10. The CDR3: CASRRGGIEGQETQYF. DNA for the CDR3: TGTGCCAGCAGACGGGGGGGAATCGAAGGCCAAGAGACCCAGTACTTC.

A few counts support this clonotype. The chain is built from TRBV18 and TRBJ1-1, with 8 bases identical to TRBD1. Germline V gene sequence: CDR1 KGHSH, CDR2 LQKENI. The CDR3 length is 17 residues. V shed 0 bases and J 4 bases; nucleotides not matched to a gene: 10. This CDR3 is CASSPPASSDRGTEAFF. In DNA, the CDR3 is TGTGCCAGCTCACCACCGGCGAGTAGCGACAGGGGCACTGAAGCTTTCTTT.

In this sample, this clonotype turned up a few times. The chain joins TRBV20-1 to TRBJ2-1; D remains unclear. Trimming pared 4 bases from V and 0 bases from J, leaving 16 bases between. From germline, CDR1 is DFQATT and CDR2 SNEGSKA (reference sequence). The CDR3 consists of 16 residues. The CDR3 loop reads CSAKDFRLSSYNEQFF. Written as DNA, the CDR3 is TGCAGTGCTAAAGATTTCAGGCTTAGCTCCTACAATGAGCAGTTCTTC.

This clonotype has a handful of counts. J is TRBJ2-7 and V is TRBV5-1; D perhaps matches TRBD2 (6 bases). The CDR3 extends over 16 amino acids. Germline values: CDR1 SGHRS, CDR2 YFSETQ. V was clipped by 1 base and J by 3 bases, with 17 bases between them. CDR3 nucleotides: TGCGCCAGCAGCTTGACCACGGGCGCGGGGATCTACGAGCAGTACTTC. Its protein product is CASSLTTGAGIYEQYF.